A single sample is the source of the 31 T cell receptor beta chains below, sequenced in a study of T cell changes during pregnancy in multiple sclerosis. The protocol was immunoSEQ multiplex PCR, while the TCRdb copy is restricted to in-frame clones and leaves out a portion. The sample lists tens of thousands of clones, 90% to 95% occurring once. Sequenced here: peripheral blood, sampled in the first trimester of pregnancy. All receptors derive from a female donor with multiple sclerosis, enrolled in a pregnancy study.

The V and J genes are TRBV7-9 and TRBJ2-7, with no clear D. The CDR3 runs 12 residues. Germline lookup yields CDR1 SEHNR and CDR2 FQNEAQ (reference sequence). V was clipped by 8 bases and J by 0 bases, with 8 bases between them. Written as DNA, the CDR3 is TGTGCCAGCGGCCCTAGCTCCTACGAGCAGTACTTC. Translated: CASGPSSYEQYF.

The V gene is TRBV27, the J gene TRBJ1-4, with D possibly matching TRBD1 (6 bases). This CDR3 has 15 amino acids. V lost 3 bases and J lost 3, with 11 bases in between. Germline assignment: CDR1 MNHEY and CDR2 SMNVEV (reference sequence). The CDR3 bases are TGTGCCAGCAGTTTTAGGGGACATCCTAATGAAAAACTGTTTTTT. Translated, it gives CASSFRGHPNEKLFF.

The rearrangement links TRBV7-8 to TRBJ1-5; 10 bases line up with TRBD1. The CDR3 sequence is 15 residues long. Looked up from germline, CDR1 is SGHVS and CDR2 is FQNEAQ. V was pared by 4 bases and J by 7 bases, with 7 bases of the junction left unmatched. CDR3 in amino acids: CASSSDRGLWQPQHF. In DNA form, the CDR3 reads TGTGCCAGCAGCTCCGACAGGGGGCTTTGGCAGCCCCAGCATTTT.

V gene TRBV4-2 combines with J gene TRBJ2-2, with TRBD1 matching 11 bases. Trimming took 0 bases from V and 6 from J; bases not matched to a gene: 6. There are 17 residues in the CDR3. The germline gives CDR1 LGHNA, CDR2 YNFKEQ. CDR3 in amino acids: CASSQDGQGAYPGELFF. CDR3 DNA: TGTGCCAGCAGCCAAGATGGACAGGGGGCGTATCCCGGGGAGCTGTTTTTT.

The CDR3 coding sequence is TGTGCCAGCAGCCTGGCTAGCGGGAGAGCTCACGAGCAGTACTTC. Protein product: CASSLASGRAHEQYF. The chain links TRBV7-2 to TRBJ2-7, with 10 bases matching TRBD2. CDR1 is SGHTA, CDR2 FQGNSA, per germline. The CDR3 is 15 residues long. V gave up 5 bases and J gave up 5 bases; unmatched junction bases: 9.

V usage is TRBV27 and J usage is TRBJ2-1; perhaps TRBD2 as D (6 bases). The germline V gene encodes CDR1 MNHEY and CDR2 SMNVEV (reference sequence). V shed 5 bases and J shed 3 bases, with 14 bases lying between them. There are 15 residues in the CDR3. The CDR3 here is CASSRRDPFYNEQFF. CDR3 nucleotides: TGTGCCAGCAGTCGGAGGGACCCATTCTACAATGAGCAGTTCTTC.

The CDR3 DNA follows: TGTGCCAGCAGCGTAGGAGGGGGCGCGGGTCAGCCCCAGCATTTT. Translated, it gives CASSVGGGAGQPQHF. The rearrangement uses TRBV9 and TRBJ1-5; 7 bases line up with TRBD1. Per germline, CDR1 SGDLS and CDR2 YYNGEE. V was clipped by 0 bases and J by 6 bases; unmatched bases: 6. The CDR3 runs 15 residues.

This sequence joins TRBV6-1 and TRBJ2-1; TRBD2 agrees at 9 bases. The CDR3 runs 15 residues. Losses at the gene ends were 5 bases for V and 12 bases for J; bases not matched to a gene: 14. CDR1 is MNHNS, CDR2 SASEGT, per germline. For the CDR3, the DNA is TGTGCCAGCAGTCGGAGACTAGCGGATTTTGGGGGGCAGTTCTTC. Its protein product is CASSRRLADFGGQFF.

The J gene is TRBJ1-2, the V gene TRBV6-5; TRBD1 matches at 7 bases. Trimming at V came to 6 bases and at J to 3 bases, leaving 4 bases not matched to a gene. The CDR3 is 13 amino acids. The germline CDR1 and CDR2 sequences are MNHEY and SVGAGI. The DNA for the CDR3 is TGTGCCAGCAGCCTAACAGGGGACTATGGCTACACCTTC. Amino acid sequence: CASSLTGDYGYTF.

V gene TRBV9 combines with J gene TRBJ1-1; D remains unclear. Trimming removed 4 bases from V and 0 bases from J, with 19 bases in between. The CDR3 sequence is 17 residues long. The germline gives CDR1 SGDLS, CDR2 YYNGEE. The CDR3 region has the DNA TGTGCCAGCAGCCCCCGAATGTACTCGCTGGTGAACACTGAAGCTTTCTTT. It encodes CASSPRMYSLVNTEAFF.

V and J are TRBV2 and TRBJ2-7, with TRBD2 identical over 8 bases. CDR3 length equals 17 residues. V dropped 8 bases and J dropped 1; count of bases not matched to a gene: 16. The germline CDR1 and CDR2 sequences are SNHLY and FYNNEI. The CDR3 DNA sequence: TGTGCCAGCGGGTTAGGACTAGCCGGGGGCTCTTCCTACGAGCAGTACTTC. Amino acids: CASGLGLAGGSSYEQYF. Variable domain in full (rest from reference TRBV2 and TRBJ2-7): EPEVTQTPSHQVTQMGQEVILRCVPISNHLYFYWYRQILGQKVEFLVSFYNNEISEKSEIFDDQFSVERPDGSNFTLKIRSTKLEDSAMYFCASGLGLAGGSSYEQYFGPGTRLTVT.

CDR3 nucleotides: TGTGCCAGCAGCCGGACTCCGATCTACGAGCAGTACTTC. It translates to CASSRTPIYEQYF. The rearrangement joins TRBV7-2 to TRBJ2-7; the D gene is possibly TRBD2 (5 bases). Germline CDR1 reads SGHTA; CDR2 reads FQGNSA. V lost 5 bases to trimming and J lost 3 bases, with 11 bases between them. The CDR3 loop spans 13 amino acids.

This chain uses TRBV15 with TRBJ2-1; 8 bases line up with TRBD2. In germline, CDR1 is LNHNV, CDR2 YYDKDF (reference sequence). The CDR3 consists of 15 residues. J gave up 8 bases and V 3 bases, and 9 bases lay outside the gene matches. This chain's CDR3 is CATSSDSGRFDEQFF. CDR3 DNA: TGTGCCACCAGCAGTGACAGCGGGAGATTTGATGAGCAGTTCTTC.

The rearrangement links TRBV5-4 to TRBJ2-7; TRBD2 agrees at 7 bases. CDR1 SGHNT and CDR2 YYREEE come from the germline V gene (reference sequence). The CDR3 length is 14 residues. The junction had 3 bases not matched to a gene; V was cut back by 0 bases and J by 3 bases. The CDR3: CASSLVGEGYEQYF. The DNA for the CDR3 is TGTGCCAGCAGCTTGGTAGGGGAGGGCTACGAGCAGTACTTC.

The rearrangement links TRBV6-5 to TRBJ1-2; TRBD1 aligns across 8 bases. The V segment lost 8 bases and the J segment 8 bases; nucleotides outside the gene matches: 7. CDR1 and CDR2 from the germline V gene are MNHEY and SVGAGI. The CDR3 spans 12 residues. CDR3 in amino acids: CASGGQVLGYTF. The CDR3, as DNA: TGTGCCAGCGGGGGACAGGTCCTAGGCTACACCTTC.

There are a few counts of this clone. The chain is built from TRBV5-1 and TRBJ2-7; D is undetermined. The CDR3 sequence is 13 residues long. With 1 base removed from V and 4 bases from J, the gap between germline ends came to 9 bases. The germline V gene has CDR1 SGHRS and CDR2 YFSETQ. CDR3 residues: CASSLQSPYEQYF. The DNA for the CDR3 is TGCGCCAGCAGCTTGCAAAGCCCATACGAGCAGTACTTC.

The gene calls are TRBV19 and TRBJ1-4; 8 nucleotides agree with TRBD1. V lost 6 bases and J lost 6; bases outside the gene matches: 9. The V gene's germline CDR1 is LNHDA and CDR2 SQIVND (reference sequence). This CDR3 comprises 15 residues. CDR3 amino acids: CASRPDRGSHEKLFF. CDR3 DNA sequence: TGTGCCAGTAGGCCTGACAGGGGCAGCCATGAAAAACTGTTTTTT. Looking up the rest from reference TRBV19 and TRBJ1-4 gives the full variable domain: DGGITQSPKYLFRKEGQNVTLSCEQNLNHDAMYWYRQDPGQGLRLIYYSQIVNDFQKGDIAEGYSVSREKKESFPLTVTSAQKNPTAFYLCASRPDRGSHEKLFFGSGTQLSVL.

This clone was counted a few times. The chain carries TRBV5-3 and TRBJ1-2, with TRBD1 matching 7 bases. TRBV5-3 is recorded as an ORF, its role being uncertain. Trimming at V came to 5 bases and at J to 3 bases, leaving 7 bases not matched to a gene. CDR3 length: 14 residues. This CDR3 reads CARSHRDSDYGYTF. The CDR3 nucleotides read TGTGCCAGAAGTCACCGGGACAGCGACTATGGCTACACCTTC.

The chain carries TRBV7-9 and TRBJ2-3, with 7 positions matching TRBD1. The CDR3 extends over 15 amino acids. V was clipped by 5 bases and J by 1 base; unmatched bases: 6. Germline CDR1 and CDR2: SEHNR and FQNEAQ (reference sequence). As DNA, the CDR3 is TGTGCCAGCAGCCTAAGAGGGGGCGGCACAGATACGCAGTATTTT. It codes for CASSLRGGGTDTQYF.

The chain combines TRBV9 with TRBJ2-1; 10 bases fit TRBD2. After removal of 3 bases from V and 0 bases from J, the junction contained 3 bases not matched to a gene. Germline V gives CDR1 SGDLS, CDR2 YYNGEE. The CDR3 is 16 residues long. The DNA of the CDR3 is TGTGCCAGCAGCGGGTTAGCGGGAGGCTCCTACAATGAGCAGTTCTTC. It codes for CASSGLAGGSYNEQFF.

This rearrangement joins TRBV5-1 to TRBJ2-1, with 8 bases lining up with TRBD2. CDR3 length: 15 residues. The germline CDR1 and CDR2 sequences are SGHRS and YFSETQ. V lost 3 bases to trimming and J lost 7 bases; unmatched junction nucleotides: 9. CDR3 protein: CASSSYFAGGNEQFF. The CDR3 nucleotides are TGCGCCAGCAGCTCCTACTTCGCGGGAGGTAATGAGCAGTTCTTC.

This chain connects TRBV10-3 to TRBJ2-7; 9 nucleotides agree with TRBD1. The CDR3 extends over 13 amino acids. V was pared by 2 bases and J by 6 bases, with 2 bases of the junction left unmatched. CDR1 and CDR2 (germline): ENHRY, SYGVKD. The chain's CDR3 is CAISEMTGGEQYF. In DNA, the CDR3 is TGTGCCATCAGTGAGATGACAGGGGGCGAGCAGTACTTC.

This chain connects TRBV5-5 to TRBJ2-7, with D possibly matching TRBD2 (6 bases). CDR1 is SGHKS and CDR2 is YYEKEE in the germline V gene (reference sequence). This CDR3 is 14 amino acids long. Trimming took 4 bases from V and 1 from J, leaving 12 bases between them. The CDR3 DNA reads TGTGCCAGCAGCGGGGGACTTCGATCCTACGAGCAGTACTTC. Translation: CASSGGLRSYEQYF. Based on the CDR3 plus reference TRBV5-5 and TRBJ2-7, the full variable domain is DAGVTQSPTHLIKTRGQQVTLRCSPISGHKSVSWYQQVLGQGPQFIFQYYEKEERGRGNFPDRFSARQFPNYSSELNVNALLLGDSALYLCASSGGLRSYEQYFGPGTRLTVT.

This clone has just a few counts. V is TRBV29-1 and J is TRBJ1-1; D is possibly TRBD1 (6 bases). The CDR3 is 10 residues long. Trimming left V 7 bases short and J 8 bases short, with 11 bases between. Per the germline V gene, CDR1 is SQVTM and CDR2 is ANQGSEA. CDR3 in amino acids: CSAWTAEAFF. CDR3 DNA sequence: TGCAGCGCCTGGACAGCCGAAGCTTTCTTT.

The V gene is TRBV7-6, the J gene TRBJ1-4, with D possibly being TRBD1 (6 bases). CDR1 is SGHVS and CDR2 is FNYEAQ in the germline V gene. V lost 5 bases, J lost 0 bases, and 10 bases lay in between. The CDR3 is 15 residues long. The CDR3 sequence is CASSVRGATNEKLFF. The CDR3 DNA reads as TGTGCCAGCAGCGTCAGGGGAGCAACTAATGAAAAACTGTTTTTT.

CDR3 region: CASSKGQGNYGYTF. The CDR3 DNA sequence: TGTGCCAGCAGCAAGGGACAGGGGAACTATGGCTACACCTTC. The chain combines TRBV7-9 with TRBJ1-2; the match to TRBD1 covers 10 bases. The CDR3 contains 14 residues. In germline, CDR1 is SEHNR, CDR2 FQNEAQ (reference sequence). Trimming cost V 5 bases and J 2 bases; bases outside gene matches: 2.

This clone was seen a few times. V is TRBV5-1 and J is TRBJ2-5; 11 bases are shared with TRBD1. Losses at the gene ends were 4 bases for V and 4 bases for J; bases not matched to a gene: 6. The CDR3 is 15 residues long. The germline CDR1 and CDR2 sequences are SGHRS and YFSETQ. CDR3 sequence (DNA): TGCGCCAGCAGCAACTCGGACAGGGGGCGAGAGACCCAGTACTTC. The encoded protein is CASSNSDRGRETQYF.

V usage is TRBV9 and J usage is TRBJ2-1, with 11 bases fitting TRBD2. The CDR3 contains 16 residues. The V and J ends lost 4 bases and 2 bases, in that order; junction bases with no gene match: 5. Germline V lookup: CDR1 SGDLS, CDR2 YYNGEE. This CDR3 reads CASSSGTSGTYNEQFF. In DNA, the CDR3 is TGTGCCAGCAGCTCGGGGACTAGCGGAACCTACAATGAGCAGTTCTTC. Combining the CDR3 with reference TRBV9 and TRBJ2-1 gives the whole variable domain DSGVTQTPKHLITATGQRVTLRCSPRSGDLSVYWYQQSLDQGLQFLIQYYNGEERAKGNILERFSAQQFPDLHSELNLSSLELGDSALYFCASSSGTSGTYNEQFFGPGTRLTVL.

This clone came up once. The genes are TRBV2 and TRBJ2-3; the match to TRBD2 covers 12 bases. V lost 7 bases to trimming and J lost 0 bases; unmatched junction nucleotides: 11. The CDR3 runs 18 residues. Germline loops: CDR1 SNHLY, CDR2 FYNNEI. CDR3 coding DNA: TGTGCCAGCATCGAAGGACTAGCGGGGAGACCTAGCACAGATACGCAGTATTTT. This codes for CASIEGLAGRPSTDTQYF. The full variable domain, with the rest looked up from reference TRBV2 and TRBJ2-3, is EPEVTQTPSHQVTQMGQEVILRCVPISNHLYFYWYRQILGQKVEFLVSFYNNEISEKSEIFDDQFSVERPDGSNFTLKIRSTKLEDSAMYFCASIEGLAGRPSTDTQYFGPGTRLTVL.

The chain employs TRBV5-4 and TRBJ1-4, with D perhaps TRBD1 (5 bases). Germline-derived CDR1 and CDR2 are SGHNT and YYREEE (reference sequence). CDR3 length: 17 residues. With 3 bases removed from V and 8 bases from J, the gap between germline ends came to 23 bases. The CDR3 nucleotides read TGTGCCAGCAGCTCAGGACGACGGGAGGACGGGGGAGAAAAACTGTTTTTT. Translating it yields CASSSGRREDGGEKLFF.

The gene calls are TRBV10-3 and TRBJ2-7, with D maybe TRBD2 (6 bases). In germline, CDR1 is ENHRY, CDR2 SYGVKD. Trimming shortened V by 7 bases and J by 0 bases, and 16 bases separated the two germline ends. This CDR3 has 15 residues. The CDR3 bases are TGTGCCATCAAGCCCGGGGTGGAGGGCTCCTACGAGCAGTACTTC. Encoded protein: CAIKPGVEGSYEQYF.